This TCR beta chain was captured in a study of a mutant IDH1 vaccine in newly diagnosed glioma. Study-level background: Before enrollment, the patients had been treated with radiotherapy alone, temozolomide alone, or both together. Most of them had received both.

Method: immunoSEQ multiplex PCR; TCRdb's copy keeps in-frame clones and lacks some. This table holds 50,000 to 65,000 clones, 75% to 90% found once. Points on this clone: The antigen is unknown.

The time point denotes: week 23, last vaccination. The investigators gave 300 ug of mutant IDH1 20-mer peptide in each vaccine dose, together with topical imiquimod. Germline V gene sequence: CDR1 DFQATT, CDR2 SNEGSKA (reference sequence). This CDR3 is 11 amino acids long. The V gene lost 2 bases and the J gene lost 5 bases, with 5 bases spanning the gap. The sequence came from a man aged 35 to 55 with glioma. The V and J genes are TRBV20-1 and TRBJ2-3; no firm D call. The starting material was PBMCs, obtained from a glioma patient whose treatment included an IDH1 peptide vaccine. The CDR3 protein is CSARSRDTQYF. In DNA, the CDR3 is TGCAGTGCTAGAAGTCGAGATACGCAGTATTTT.